The rows below give T cell receptor beta chains drawn from one sample of a study of shared clonotypes between healthy human individuals. The table came from immunoSEQ multiplex PCR; TCRdb's copy has only in-frame clones and leaves some out. In the table there are millions of clones, about 95% of which are singletons. Sequencing input: naive CD8+ T cells sorted from blood. Receptors originate from a man aged 18 to 29 in good health. CDR3s leave out the opening cysteine and the closing phenylalanine or tryptophan. Fields, in order: J gene, D gene, V gene, CDR3 protein. D genes are given only for firm matches.

J: TRBJ2-3; D: .; V: TRBV19; CDR3: ASSIDQADTQY
J: TRBJ1-4; D: TRBD1; V: TRBV4-3; CDR3: ASSQFRTGGMPSNEKLF
J: TRBJ1-1; D: .; V: TRBV6-1; CDR3: ASTTGLMNTEAF
J: TRBJ2-2; D: TRBD2; V: TRBV7-6; CDR3: ASSLQSSGLVTGELF
J: TRBJ2-2; D: TRBD2; V: TRBV4-1; CDR3: ASSQEGGPRELF
J: TRBJ2-7; D: .; V: TRBV7-6; CDR3: ASSPRLGGAGYEQY
J: TRBJ1-3; D: .; V: TRBV25-1; CDR3: ASRMSGSGNTIY
J: TRBJ1-1; D: .; V: TRBV6-4; CDR3: ASSDSRNTEAF
J: TRBJ1-4; D: .; V: TRBV4-1; CDR3: ASSGRRTPTNEKLF
J: TRBJ1-6; D: .; V: TRBV27; CDR3: ASSTLDSPQDNSPLH
J: TRBJ1-5; D: .; V: TRBV25-1; CDR3: ASSEVSGQPQH
J: TRBJ2-7; D: TRBD1; V: TRBV27; CDR3: ASSSPRQGEYEQY
J: TRBJ2-1; D: TRBD2; V: TRBV27; CDR3: ASSGTGLAGVEQF
J: TRBJ2-3; D: .; V: TRBV13; CDR3: ASSPGGTDTQY
J: TRBJ1-2; D: .; V: TRBV4-2; CDR3: ASSQEPTPGVNYGYT
J: TRBJ2-1; D: TRBD2; V: TRBV10-3; CDR3: AISTGLAGDNEQF
J: TRBJ2-3; D: TRBD2; V: TRBV10-3; CDR3: ATLGEGPDTQY
J: TRBJ1-1; D: .; V: TRBV19; CDR3: ASSIQGYMNTEAF
J: TRBJ2-7; D: .; V: TRBV27; CDR3: ASSFLGSSYEQY
J: TRBJ2-2; D: .; V: TRBV30; CDR3: AWRLLPGELF
J: TRBJ1-4; D: .; V: TRBV5-4; CDR3: ASSLRGNEKLF
J: TRBJ2-1; D: .; V: TRBV7-9; CDR3: ASSELKGGNEQF